This T cell receptor beta chain is drawn from a study of cytotoxic CD8 clonotypes in ibrutinib-treated CLL. The method was immunoSEQ multiplex PCR; TCRdb's version includes in-frame clones alone and lacks a portion of them. The sample lists about 140,000 clones; around 80% were seen once. Per the germline V gene, CDR1 is SGDLS and CDR2 is YYNGEE. The V and J ends lost 3 bases and 0 bases respectively, with 8 bases between them. The CDR3 totals 14 residues. V is TRBV9 and J is TRBJ2-3; D unresolved. The specimen was PBMCs, collected after 36 months of ibrutinib treatment. This TCR came from a human donor with chronic lymphocytic leukemia. CDR3 sequence reads: CASSARLSTDTQYF. In DNA form, the CDR3 reads TGTGCCAGCAGCGCGCGCCTTAGCACAGATACGCAGTATTTT.